What follows are 27 T cell receptor beta chains derived from one specimen sequenced in a study of OX40 agonist ivuxolimab in advanced cancers. The method was immunoSEQ multiplex PCR; TCRdb's version includes in-frame clones alone and lacks a portion of them. The profile shows roughly 76,000 clones, around 86% of them singletons. Source: CD4+ or CD8+ T cells sorted from blood, taken in a trial of the OX40 agonist ivuxolimab. The origin of the receptors is an adult with an advanced solid tumor such as melanoma, head and neck, liver or kidney cancer.

The chain employs TRBV6-6 and TRBJ1-4; the D is unclear. V gave up 9 bases and J gave up 7 bases, with 21 bases separating them. From germline, CDR1 is MNHNY and CDR2 SVGAGI (reference sequence). This CDR3 is built from 15 residues. The CDR3 bases are TGTGCCAGTTGTTCGGGGTGGAGGTGGGGTGAAAAACTGTTTTTT. The encoded protein is CASCSGWRWGEKLFF.

In this sample, this clone turned up once. The chain has TRBV5-1 and TRBJ1-1, with D perhaps TRBD1 (5 bases). Trimming stripped 0 bases from V and 1 base from J, with 7 bases between. The germline V gene encodes CDR1 SGHRS and CDR2 YFSETQ. The CDR3 extends over 14 amino acids. DNA for the CDR3: TGCGCCAGCAGCTTGGGCGGACAGAACACTGAAGCTTTCTTT. This translates into CASSLGGQNTEAFF.

The rearrangement uses TRBV9 and TRBJ2-2; 7 bases agree with TRBD2. This CDR3 is 20 amino acids long. Germline lookup yields CDR1 SGDLS and CDR2 YYNGEE. V was pared by 4 bases and J by 2 bases, with 20 bases of the junction left unmatched. CDR3 region: CASSPPSGDSAGRNTGELFF. The CDR3 bases are TGTGCCAGCAGCCCGCCATCTGGGGATTCAGCGGGGAGAAACACCGGGGAGCTGTTTTTT.

The gene calls are TRBV30 and TRBJ1-2; TRBD1 matches 9 bases. Trimming cost V 2 bases and J 8 bases; bases outside gene matches: 0. The CDR3 is made up of 11 amino acids. CDR1 GTSNPN and CDR2 SVGIG come from the germline V gene (reference sequence). Here the CDR3 DNA reads TGTGCCTGGAGTACAGGGGGCGGCTACACCTTC. Translated: CAWSTGGGYTF.

This chain joins TRBV10-3 and TRBJ2-2; 9 bases are a match to TRBD1. The CDR3 runs 14 residues. Germline assignment: CDR1 ENHRY and CDR2 SYGVKD. The ends lost 7 bases at V and 8 bases at J; junction bases unmatched: 8. CDR3 sequence: CAIKGQGFAGELFF. DNA of the CDR3: TGTGCCATCAAAGGACAGGGGTTTGCGGGGGAGCTGTTTTTT.

The chain employs TRBV6-1 and TRBJ1-1; 10 bases line up with TRBD1. Per the germline V gene, CDR1 is MNHNS and CDR2 is SASEGT. J gave up 7 bases and V 5 bases, and 7 bases lay outside the gene matches. The CDR3 sequence is 14 residues long. The DNA for the CDR3 is TGTGCCAGCAGTTTTTGGGGACAGGGGTTTGAAGCTTTCTTT. Translation gives CASSFWGQGFEAFF.

The gene calls are TRBV7-7 and TRBJ2-5; a weak D match, TRBD2 (6 bases). CDR3 length: 13 residues. CDR1 SSHAT and CDR2 FNYEAQ come from the germline V gene (reference sequence). V dropped 3 bases and J dropped 2 bases, with 7 bases sitting between them. This chain's CDR3 is CASSFGGQETQYF. Written as DNA, the CDR3 is TGTGCCAGCAGCTTCGGGGGTCAAGAGACCCAGTACTTC. Looking up the rest from reference TRBV7-7 and TRBJ2-5 gives the full variable domain: GAGVSQSPRYKVTKRGQDVTLRCDPISSHATLYWYQQALGQGPEFLTYFNYEAQPDKSGLPSDRFSAERPEGSISTLTIQRTEQRDSAMYRCASSFGGQETQYFGPGTRLLVL.

The chain combines TRBV6-1 with TRBJ1-2, with D possibly TRBD1 on 6 matching bases. V was cut by 5 bases and J by 0 bases, with 13 bases left in between. This CDR3 has 15 amino acids. In germline, CDR1 is MNHNS, CDR2 SASEGT. Here the CDR3 reads CASSTRTETNYGYTF. The CDR3 DNA reads as TGTGCCAGCAGTACCCGGACAGAAACTAACTATGGCTACACCTTC.

The CDR3 DNA sequence: TGTGCCAGCAGCTTAGTGGGAGGGAGTTCATATGAGCAGTTCTTC. Translation gives CASSLVGGSSYEQFF. The V and J genes are TRBV7-8 and TRBJ2-1; the match to TRBD2 covers 7 bases. The trim removed 1 base at V and 8 bases at J, leaving 8 bases unmatched. Germline assignment: CDR1 SGHVS and CDR2 FQNEAQ. CDR3 length: 15 amino acids.

This chain joins TRBV19 and TRBJ1-5, with 8 bases identical to TRBD1. This CDR3 has 15 residues. Germline values: CDR1 LNHDA, CDR2 SQIVND (reference sequence). Trimming took 1 base from V and 3 from J; bases not matched to a gene: 2. CDR3 sequence (DNA): TGTGCCAGTAGTATAGGGGACAGGATCAATCAGCCCCAGCATTTT. It translates to CASSIGDRINQPQHF.

The chain carries TRBV10-3 and TRBJ2-5, with a weak D call TRBD2 (6 bases). V lost 2 bases and J lost 9, with 16 bases in between. Germline V gene lookup returns CDR1 ENHRY and CDR2 SYGVKD. This CDR3 region has 14 residues. This CDR3 reads CAISEPTREVPQYF. CDR3 in DNA: TGTGCCATCAGTGAGCCGACAAGGGAGGTCCCCCAGTACTTC.

About this clone itself: A read error may account for a junction end that differs from germline. Other DNA sequences in the same sample also yield this CDR3. The chain recombines TRBV7-4 with TRBJ1-3; 11 bases match TRBD1. Germline V gene lookup returns CDR1 SGHVT and CDR2 SQSDAQ. The CDR3 length is 16 residues. CDR3: CASSLEDRGLGNTIYF. As DNA, the CDR3 is TGTGCCAGCAGTTTAGAGGACAGGGGGCTTGGAAACACCATATATTTT.

The CDR3 nucleotides read TGTGCCAGCTCAGTGGACTTCCAAGAGACCCAGTACTTC. Its translation: CASSVDFQETQYF. V and J are TRBV18 and TRBJ2-5, with a possible D match to TRBD2 (5 bases). Trimming took 5 bases from V and 1 from J, leaving 8 bases between them. CDR1 is KGHSH, CDR2 LQKENI, per germline. CDR3 size: 13 residues.

In this sample, this clone turned up once. This chain uses TRBV28 with TRBJ2-6, with 7 positions matching TRBD2. The V gene end was trimmed by 5 bases and the J gene end by 4 bases; junction bases not matched to a gene: 8. The CDR3 consists of 16 residues. Germline-derived CDR1 and CDR2 are MDHEN and SYDVKM. The CDR3: CASSLPGGSGANVLTF. The CDR3 DNA sequence: TGTGCCAGCAGTCTCCCCGGGGGGTCCGGGGCCAACGTCCTGACTTTC.

The rearrangement links TRBV19 to TRBJ1-1, with D possibly being TRBD1 (6 bases). The germline CDR1 and CDR2 sequences are LNHDA and SQIVND (reference sequence). V was clipped by 3 bases and J by 1 base, with 15 bases between them. The CDR3 extends over 16 amino acids. The CDR3 region has the DNA TGTGCCAGTAGTATTTGGGCAGGGGCCCCGAACACTGAAGCTTTCTTT. Translation gives CASSIWAGAPNTEAFF.

The chain uses TRBV6-1 and TRBJ1-2; the match to TRBD1 covers 7 bases. The V gene end was trimmed by 6 bases and the J gene end by 7 bases; junction bases not matched to a gene: 14. In germline, CDR1 is MNHNS, CDR2 SASEGT. The CDR3 length is 15 residues. The CDR3 is CASRAQGQTIGGYTF. Written as DNA, the CDR3 is TGTGCCAGCAGGGCCCAGGGACAGACTATAGGTGGCTACACCTTC.

The V gene is TRBV9, the J gene TRBJ2-1; unclear D gene. This CDR3 spans 14 amino acids. The V gene lost 3 bases and the J gene lost 6 bases, with 13 bases spanning the gap. Germline CDR1 is SGDLS and CDR2 is YYNGEE. As DNA, the CDR3 is TGTGCCAGCAGCGCCGACCCGCTCCCCAATGAGCAGTTCTTC. The encoded protein is CASSADPLPNEQFF.

A few counts support this clone. The chain uses TRBV14 and TRBJ1-6; D might be TRBD1 (5 bases). V was pared by 1 base and J by 7 bases, with 8 bases between. The germline V gene has CDR1 SGHDN and CDR2 FVKESK. This CDR3 has 14 residues. CDR3 bases: TGTGCCAGCAGCCAAGGCAGGGAGAATTCACCCCTCCACTTT. As protein: CASSQGRENSPLHF.

This chain connects TRBV2 to TRBJ1-1; weak D call: TRBD1 (6 bases). In germline, CDR1 is SNHLY, CDR2 FYNNEI. This CDR3 has 16 amino acids. V was cut by 7 bases and J by 6 bases, with 24 bases left in between. This CDR3 reads CASIQGTRGSDAEAFF. The CDR3 DNA sequence: TGTGCCAGCATCCAGGGAACAAGGGGGTCGGACGCTGAAGCTTTCTTT.

The V and J genes are TRBV7-3 and TRBJ2-1, with 7 bases fitting TRBD2. The V gene end was trimmed by 2 bases and the J gene end by 5 bases; junction bases not matched to a gene: 6. The CDR3 consists of 15 residues. The germline CDR1 and CDR2 sequences are SGHTA and FQGTGA. The CDR3 nucleotides read TGTGCCAGCAGCTTATACGGGACTAAAGACAATGAGCAGTTCTTC. Its protein is CASSLYGTKDNEQFF.

The chain employs TRBV28 and TRBJ2-1, with no clear D. V dropped 3 bases and J dropped 7 bases, with 4 bases sitting between them. The V gene's germline CDR1 is MDHEN and CDR2 SYDVKM. The CDR3 has 11 amino acids. In DNA form, the CDR3 reads TGTGCCAGCAGTTTTTTAAATGAGCAGTTCTTC. Its protein is CASSFLNEQFF. The entire variable domain, with the rest obtained from reference TRBV28 and TRBJ2-1, is as follows: DVKVTQSSRYLVKRTGEKVFLECVQDMDHENMFWYRQDPGLGLRLIYFSYDVKMKEKGDIPEGYSVSREKKERFSLILESASTNQTSMYLCASSFLNEQFFGPGTRLTVL.

The V and J genes are TRBV7-9 and TRBJ2-1; D unclear. V was clipped by 1 base and J by 2 bases, with 3 bases between them. The CDR3 is 13 amino acids. Germline V gene lookup returns CDR1 SEHNR and CDR2 FQNEAQ (reference sequence). The CDR3: CASSLGTYNEQFF. DNA for the CDR3: TGTGCCAGCAGCTTAGGGACCTACAATGAGCAGTTCTTC.

The chain combines TRBV28 with TRBJ2-7, with D unresolved. V dropped 5 bases and J dropped 8 bases, with 10 bases sitting between them. Germline V gives CDR1 MDHEN, CDR2 SYDVKM. The CDR3 extends over 11 amino acids. CDR3 residues: CASSPSIQQYF. CDR3 DNA sequence: TGTGCCAGCAGTCCTTCCATCCAGCAGTACTTC.

Note on this clone: Other DNA sequences in the same sample also yield this CDR3. This chain uses TRBV28 with TRBJ1-2; D is unclear. The V end was cut by 6 bases, the J end by 7 bases, with 15 bases between. Germline V gene data show CDR1 as MDHEN and CDR2 as SYDVKM. This CDR3 region has 13 residues. The CDR3 coding sequence is TGTGCCAGCAGCCGGCGGGTCGGAAGTGGCTACACCTTC. Its translation is CASSRRVGSGYTF.

The chain recombines TRBV27 with TRBJ1-5; no clear D gene. Looked up from germline, CDR1 is MNHEY and CDR2 is SMNVEV (reference sequence). The CDR3 is made up of 15 amino acids. Trimming removed 2 bases from V and 2 bases from J, with 10 bases in between. The CDR3 is CASSLRQYGNQPQHF. The CDR3 region has the DNA TGTGCCAGCAGTTTACGCCAGTACGGCAATCAGCCCCAGCATTTT.

V usage is TRBV5-1 and J usage is TRBJ2-7; a weak D match, TRBD2 (6 bases). This CDR3 spans 15 amino acids. The germline V and J ends were trimmed by 4 bases and 0 bases, with 14 bases remaining between them. Looked up from germline, CDR1 is SGHRS and CDR2 is YFSETQ. The CDR3 DNA reads as TGCGCCAGCAGCCCCGGACGGACTATCTCCTACGAGCAGTACTTC. Its translation: CASSPGRTISYEQYF.

V gene TRBV19 combines with J gene TRBJ1-5, with TRBD1 matching over 7 bases. CDR3 length: 15 amino acids. Per germline, CDR1 LNHDA and CDR2 SQIVND (reference sequence). Germline trimming cut 3 bases from V and 5 bases from J; bases unmatched to any gene: 7. CDR3 DNA sequence: TGTGCCAGTAGTATGTCCAGGGGGGGGTATCAGCCCCAGCATTTT. Amino acid sequence: CASSMSRGGYQPQHF.